The 18 T cell receptor beta chains given below trace back to one sample, sequenced in a study of CD8 T cells in ankylosing spondylitis. Each CDR3 protein gets one entry after TCRdb re-called the 5' RACE reads with MiXCR. The table lists approximately 35,000 distinct CDR3 sequences, 13% of them singletons, with 32% in the top ten. Input material: synovial fluid, either unsorted or a sorted T cell fraction (not recorded which). These receptors originate from a male donor with ankylosing spondylitis.

This clonotype was counted a few times. Relative to the germline gene, one junction end is altered; a read error may explain this. The chain employs TRBV7-9 and TRBJ1-4, with 8 nucleotides matching TRBD1. Germline V gene sequence: CDR1 SEHNR, CDR2 FQNEAQ (reference sequence). The CDR3 is made up of 12 amino acids. Written as DNA, the CDR3 is TGCTACTCCGGACAGGGTAGAGGAAAACTGTTTTTT. Its translation is CYSGQGRGKLFF.

This clonotype showed up just a few times. This chain connects TRBV20-1 to TRBJ1-2; possible D gene TRBD1, 5 bases. The CDR3 loop spans 12 amino acids. Trimming removed 5 bases at V and 3 bases at J, with 10 bases between. Germline V gives CDR1 DFQATT, CDR2 SNEGSKA (reference sequence). CDR3 amino acids: CSAGRDYYGYTF. The CDR3 bases are TGCAGTGCTGGCAGGGATTACTATGGCTACACCTTC.

The chain joins TRBV6-1 to TRBJ2-5; D call uncertain. Between the trimmed V and J ends, which lost 1 base and 3 bases, there was a span of 15 bases. This CDR3 contains 16 residues. The germline gives CDR1 MNHNS, CDR2 SASEGT. The CDR3 sequence is CASSEVKYSLKETQYF. As DNA, the CDR3 is TGTGCCAGCAGTGAAGTAAAATACAGTCTTAAAGAGACCCAGTACTTC.

This clonotype was seen only once. This chain joins TRBV4-3 and TRBJ2-3; D is ambiguous. This CDR3 has 15 residues. V was pared by 4 bases and J by 6 bases, with 17 bases between. Per the germline V gene, CDR1 is LGHNA and CDR2 is YSLEER. The CDR3 here is CASSRQDDPGDTQYF. CDR3 DNA sequence: TGCGCCAGCAGCCGGCAGGATGACCCCGGGGATACGCAGTATTTT.

This clonotype was detected only a few times. J is TRBJ2-1 and V is TRBV28; 9 positions match TRBD2. CDR1 is MDHEN, CDR2 SYDVKM, per germline. CDR3 size: 17 residues. Trimming cost V 6 bases and J 3 bases; bases outside gene matches: 12. Here the CDR3 reads CASRSRTSAGVYNEQFF. In DNA, the CDR3 is TGTGCCAGCAGGTCCCGGACTAGCGCAGGTGTCTACAATGAGCAGTTCTTC.

This clonotype turned up a few times. This sequence joins TRBV6-2 or TRBV6-3 and TRBJ2-7; D is uncertain. The germline gives CDR1 MNHEY, CDR2 SVGEGT. This CDR3 is 11 amino acids long. V lost 2 bases to trimming and J lost 7 bases, with 6 bases between them. The CDR3 region is CASSYRWEQYF. The CDR3 DNA sequence: TGTGCCAGCAGTTACAGGTGGGAGCAGTACTTC.

This clonotype was seen a few times. J is TRBJ2-7 and V is TRBV27; D is unclear. The V and J ends lost 4 bases and 3 bases respectively, with 10 bases between them. CDR1 is MNHEY, CDR2 SMNVEV, per germline (reference sequence). CDR3 length equals 13 residues. Here the CDR3 reads CASSSDGFYEQYF. DNA of the CDR3: TGTGCCAGCAGTTCGGACGGGTTCTACGAGCAGTACTTC.

This clonotype appeared a few times. The J gene is TRBJ2-7, the V gene TRBV25-1; 10 nucleotides agree with TRBD2. The CDR3 contains 15 residues. The V and J ends lost 4 bases and 5 bases, in that order; junction bases with no gene match: 8. Germline assignment: CDR1 MGHDK and CDR2 SYGVNS. CDR3 protein: CASSVESGRANEQYF. The CDR3 nucleotides are TGTGCCAGCAGTGTGGAGAGCGGGAGGGCCAACGAGCAGTACTTC.

This clonotype was seen at least ten times. This chain joins TRBV10-3 and TRBJ2-4; a weak D match, TRBD1 (5 bases). V was pared by 6 bases and J by 2 bases, with 11 bases between. Germline V gene data show CDR1 as ENHRY and CDR2 as SYGVKD. This CDR3 spans 14 amino acids. The CDR3: CAISPTATKNIQYF. The CDR3, as DNA: TGTGCCATCAGCCCGACAGCGACCAAAAACATTCAGTACTTC.

The chain carries TRBV5-1 and TRBJ2-1; TRBD2 aligns across 8 bases. Germline V gene lookup returns CDR1 SGHRS and CDR2 YFSETQ. J was trimmed by 10 bases and V by 5 bases; bases with no gene match: 14. The CDR3 length is 15 residues. The CDR3 nucleotides read TGCGCCAGCAGGGGACCGGGGGGGCTAGCGGGCGAGCAGTTCTTC. Protein sequence: CASRGPGGLAGEQFF.

The J gene is TRBJ2-1, the V gene TRBV12-5; the match to TRBD2 covers 7 bases. V lost 7 bases, J lost 5 bases, and 14 bases stayed unmatched. Germline-derived CDR1 and CDR2 are LGHNT and FRNRAP. The CDR3 loop spans 16 amino acids. CDR3 loop: CASVPEWEGRDNEQFF. The CDR3 nucleotides read TGTGCTAGTGTCCCGGAGTGGGAGGGCCGGGACAATGAGCAGTTCTTC. The full variable domain, rest sourced from reference TRBV12-5 and TRBJ2-1, is DARVTQTPRHKVTEMGQEVTMRCQPILGHNTVFWYRQTMMQGLELLAYFRNRAPLDDSGMPKDRFSAEMPDATLATLKIQPSEPRDSAVYFCASVPEWEGRDNEQFFGPGTRLTVL.

This clonotype has a handful of counts. The chain joins TRBV3-1 to TRBJ2-3; 7 bases are shared with TRBD1. Trimming cost V 0 bases and J 6 bases; bases outside gene matches: 9. This CDR3 region has 16 residues. The V gene's germline CDR1 is LGHDT and CDR2 YNNKEL (reference sequence). The CDR3 DNA follows: TGTGCCAGCAGCCAAGATCGATCGGGACAGTATGATACGCAGTATTTT. It is translated as CASSQDRSGQYDTQYF.

V and J are TRBV6-1 and TRBJ1-1; the match to TRBD1 covers 10 bases. The CDR3 consists of 14 residues. Germline CDR1 MNHNS, CDR2 SASEGT. Trimming cost V 6 bases and J 10 bases; bases outside gene matches: 11. The CDR3 DNA reads TGTGCCAGCAGCTTCACCGGGACAGGGGACGGAGCTTTCTTT. Translating gives CASSFTGTGDGAFF.

The table lists this clonotype with many counts. V gene TRBV20-1 combines with J gene TRBJ2-2; no firm D call. The V gene lost 0 bases and the J gene lost 4 bases, with 9 bases spanning the gap. This CDR3 region has 14 residues. CDR1 is DFQATT and CDR2 is SNEGSKA in the germline V gene (reference sequence). CDR3 nucleotide sequence: TGCAGTGCTAGAGATTTTGACGTCACCGGGGAGCTGTTTTTT. Translation: CSARDFDVTGELFF.

This clonotype was counted many times. The rearrangement links TRBV20-1 to TRBJ1-5; no reliable D call. The CDR3 extends over 15 amino acids. V was clipped by 0 bases and J by 1 base, with 10 bases between them. In germline, CDR1 is DFQATT, CDR2 SNEGSKA (reference sequence). This CDR3 reads CSARDPAASNQPQHF. CDR3 DNA sequence: TGCAGTGCTAGAGATCCCGCAGCCAGCAATCAGCCCCAGCATTTT.

This chain connects TRBV27 to TRBJ1-1, with a possible D match to TRBD1 (6 bases). The CDR3 contains 14 residues. Germline assignment: CDR1 MNHEY and CDR2 SMNVEV (reference sequence). The germline V and J ends were trimmed by 5 bases and 4 bases, with 14 bases remaining between them. CDR3 DNA sequence: TGTGCCAGCAGTGCGACAGGCGGGGGCACTGAAGCTTTCTTT. Translated: CASSATGGGTEAFF.

This clonotype was observed a handful of times. This sequence joins TRBV3-1 and TRBJ2-2, with D tentatively TRBD1 or TRBD2 (5 bases each). The germline gives CDR1 LGHDT, CDR2 YNNKEL (reference sequence). The ends were cut back, 2 bases at V and 4 bases at J, with 14 bases in the middle. CDR3 length equals 16 residues. The CDR3 nucleotides read TGTGCCAGCAGCCAACGCGCTGGGGGTGCCACCGGGGAGCTGTTTTTT. Translating gives CASSQRAGGATGELFF.

A few counts support this clonotype. The chain links TRBV9 to TRBJ2-7, with TRBD1 matching over 8 bases. Germline V gives CDR1 SGDLS, CDR2 YYNGEE. V shed 1 base, J shed 3 bases, and the junction held 6 bases outside the gene matches. The CDR3 extends over 15 amino acids. The CDR3 region is CASSVNDRGLYEQYF. The CDR3 region has the DNA TGTGCCAGCAGCGTAAATGACAGGGGTCTCTACGAGCAGTACTTC.